These 18 T cell receptor beta chains originate from one sample sequenced in a study of technical replicates of blood from several donors (dated by TCRdb to the late 2010s). To prepare the library, the immunoSEQ multiplex PCR assay was applied. In its TCRdb copy, this immuneACCESS table keeps in-frame sequences only and misses some clones. Where compared with another copy, unresolved V genes explain less than half of these, and the others have no known cause. For this sample the table gives 10,000 to 15,000 clones, of which roughly 95% were detected only once. The ten top clones hold less than 7% of the sample. Sequenced sample: PBMCs. These receptors were taken from a human donor in good health.

For the CDR3, the DNA is TGTGCCAGCTCACCAACAGGGCTACAAGAGACCCAGTACTTC. Translating it yields CASSPTGLQETQYF. The genes are TRBV18 and TRBJ2-5; TRBD1 might be the D (6 bases). The CDR3 covers 14 residues. Germline V gives CDR1 KGHSH, CDR2 LQKENI. Deletions cut 2 bases from V and 2 bases from J, with 9 bases between. The full variable domain, rest sourced from reference TRBV18 and TRBJ2-5, is NAGVMQNPRHLVRRRGQEARLRCSPMKGHSHVYWYRQLPEEGLKFMVYLQKENIIDESGMPKERFSAEFPKEGPSILRIQQVVRGDSAAYFCASSPTGLQETQYFGPGTRLLVL.

The chain is built from TRBV25-1 and TRBJ2-7, with D perhaps matching TRBD1 (6 bases). The germline gives CDR1 MGHDK, CDR2 SYGVNS. The CDR3 runs to 18 residues. V lost 3 bases and J lost 2, with 23 bases in between. CDR3 in amino acids: CASSEVGKTGIRTYEQYF. CDR3 sequence (DNA): TGTGCCAGCAGTGAGGTGGGTAAGACAGGCATCCGGACCTACGAGCAGTACTTC.

This chain joins TRBV5-1 and TRBJ2-7; 9 bases map to TRBD1. There are 18 residues in the CDR3. Germline V gene lookup returns CDR1 SGHRS and CDR2 YFSETQ. The V and J ends lost 0 bases and 3 bases, in that order; junction bases with no gene match: 13. DNA of the CDR3: TGCGCCAGCAGCTTGGCCCTTTTTGGCGGGACAGGGAACTACGAGCAGTACTTC. This sequence encodes CASSLALFGGTGNYEQYF.

The chain combines TRBV2 with TRBJ2-2, with TRBD1 as a possible D gene (7 bases). The V end lost 7 bases, the J end lost 4 bases, and 19 bases lay between the germline ends. CDR3 length: 16 amino acids. Per germline, CDR1 SNHLY and CDR2 FYNNEI. CDR3 DNA sequence: TGTGCCAGCACCGGTGGAGGGGGCGTCGGCACCGGGGAGCTGTTTTTT. This sequence encodes CASTGGGGVGTGELFF.

V usage is TRBV18 and J usage is TRBJ2-5; 10 bases agree with TRBD1. The germline V gene encodes CDR1 KGHSH and CDR2 LQKENI. The junction had 7 bases not matched to a gene; V was cut back by 4 bases and J by 5 bases. The CDR3 spans 15 residues. In nucleotides, the CDR3 is TGTGCCAGCTCACGGAGGACAGGGGGAACGGAGACCCAGTACTTC. Its protein product is CASSRRTGGTETQYF. Using reference TRBV18 and TRBJ2-5 for the parts outside the CDR3, the full variable domain is NAGVMQNPRHLVRRRGQEARLRCSPMKGHSHVYWYRQLPEEGLKFMVYLQKENIIDESGMPKERFSAEFPKEGPSILRIQQVVRGDSAAYFCASSRRTGGTETQYFGPGTRLLVL.

The genes are TRBV10-1 and TRBJ1-1, with 9 bases fitting TRBD1. The CDR3 covers 17 residues. Germline V lookup: CDR1 WNHNN, CDR2 SYGVQD (reference sequence). V dropped 2 bases and J dropped 4; count of bases not matched to a gene: 11. CDR3 region: CASSERTGAPRGTEAFF. CDR3 sequence (DNA): TGCGCCAGCAGTGAGAGGACAGGGGCCCCCCGTGGCACTGAAGCTTTCTTT.

The chain uses TRBV11-2 and TRBJ2-7; 12 bases are shared with TRBD2. J gave up 0 bases and V 5 bases, and 11 bases lay outside the gene matches. The CDR3 is 18 amino acids. Germline assignment: CDR1 SGHAT and CDR2 FQNNGV. The CDR3 coding sequence is TGTGCCAGCAGCAGGACTAGCGGGGCGCACGATAGCTCCTACGAGCAGTACTTC. Amino acids: CASSRTSGAHDSSYEQYF.

The rearrangement uses TRBV7-3 and TRBJ2-1; no definite D call. The CDR3 covers 12 residues. In germline, CDR1 is SGHTA, CDR2 FQGTGA. V dropped 2 bases and J dropped 8 bases, with 7 bases sitting between them. The CDR3 sequence: CASSLLGYEQFF. The CDR3 DNA reads as TGTGCCAGCAGCTTACTCGGGTATGAGCAGTTCTTC.

The chain is built from TRBV5-6 and TRBJ1-1; D is possibly TRBD1 (5 bases). V was pared by 0 bases and J by 4 bases, with 10 bases between. The CDR3 extends over 14 amino acids. Germline values: CDR1 SGHDT, CDR2 YYEEEE. CDR3 sequence: CASSLGLQGTEAFF. The CDR3 DNA is TGTGCCAGCAGCTTGGGACTCCAGGGCACTGAAGCTTTCTTT.

The rearrangement uses TRBV9 and TRBJ1-3, with D possibly being TRBD1 (5 bases). This CDR3 spans 15 amino acids. Germline CDR1 and CDR2: SGDLS and YYNGEE. Trimming cost V 2 bases and J 2 bases, with 11 bases left between them. The CDR3 here is CASSVAGFTGNTIYF. The CDR3 coding sequence is TGTGCCAGCAGCGTGGCAGGGTTTACTGGAAACACCATATATTTT. The variable domain in full, completed from reference TRBV9 and TRBJ1-3, reads DSGVTQTPKHLITATGQRVTLRCSPRSGDLSVYWYQQSLDQGLQFLIQYYNGEERAKGNILERFSAQQFPDLHSELNLSSLELGDSALYFCASSVAGFTGNTIYFGEGSWLTVV.

The genes are TRBV4-1 and TRBJ2-2; 7 bases align to TRBD1. V shed 4 bases and J 5 bases; nucleotides not matched to a gene: 4. This CDR3 spans 14 amino acids. Germline V CDR1 and CDR2: MGHRA, YSYEKL. The CDR3 is CASSPDRTTGELFF. The CDR3 DNA reads as TGCGCCAGCAGCCCGGACAGGACAACCGGGGAGCTGTTTTTT.

This chain links TRBV7-9 with TRBJ1-1; unclear D gene. With 1 base removed from V and 12 bases from J, the gap between germline ends came to 12 bases. Germline loops: CDR1 SEHNR, CDR2 FQNEAQ (reference sequence). This CDR3 region has 12 residues. In nucleotides, the CDR3 is TGTGCCAGCAGCTTAGATGATGGAGGAACTTTCTTT. This codes for CASSLDDGGTFF.

J is TRBJ1-5 and V is TRBV29-1; a weak D match, TRBD1 (6 bases). The V gene lost 0 bases and the J gene lost 6 bases, with 12 bases spanning the gap. This CDR3 is built from 14 residues. In germline, CDR1 is SQVTM, CDR2 ANQGSEA. The CDR3 DNA reads TGCAGCGTTGAAGAAGGGGGGGGAGGTCAGCCCCAGCATTTT. Translated: CSVEEGGGGQPQHF.

This chain uses TRBV9 with TRBJ2-5; 7 bases line up with TRBD1. Germline loops: CDR1 SGDLS, CDR2 YYNGEE. This CDR3 is built from 15 residues. V shed 1 base, J shed 4 bases, and the junction held 7 bases outside the gene matches. The CDR3 here is CASSVTGASPETQYF. The CDR3 nucleotides are TGTGCCAGCAGCGTAACAGGGGCTTCCCCAGAGACCCAGTACTTC. Using reference TRBV9 and TRBJ2-5 for the parts outside the CDR3, the full variable domain is DSGVTQTPKHLITATGQRVTLRCSPRSGDLSVYWYQQSLDQGLQFLIQYYNGEERAKGNILERFSAQQFPDLHSELNLSSLELGDSALYFCASSVTGASPETQYFGPGTRLLVL.

The genes are TRBV6-4 and TRBJ2-1, with 7 nucleotides matching TRBD2. J gave up 5 bases and V 1 base, and 5 bases lay outside the gene matches. Germline V gene data show CDR1 as MRHNA and CDR2 as SNTAGT. The CDR3 has 15 amino acids. This CDR3 reads CASSDFASGNNEQFF. Written as DNA, the CDR3 is TGTGCCAGCAGTGACTTCGCTAGCGGAAACAATGAGCAGTTCTTC.

The chain joins TRBV29-1 to TRBJ1-2; D may be TRBD1 (6 bases). This CDR3 spans 11 amino acids. Germline values: CDR1 SQVTM, CDR2 ANQGSEA. Trimming left V 8 bases short and J 2 bases short, with 9 bases between. In DNA, the CDR3 is TGCAGCCATGGGGGCAACTATGGCTACACCTTC. It translates to CSHGGNYGYTF.

The genes are TRBV11-1 and TRBJ2-4; D perhaps matches TRBD1 (5 bases). V lost 3 bases, J lost 8 bases, and 14 bases lay in between. Germline V gives CDR1 SGHAT, CDR2 FQDESV (reference sequence). The CDR3 runs to 14 residues. CDR3: CASSFPPRADIQYF. CDR3 DNA: TGTGCCAGCAGCTTTCCCCCCAGGGCGGACATTCAGTACTTC.

J is TRBJ2-6 and V is TRBV6-1; possible D gene TRBD2, 6 bases. The V gene's germline CDR1 is MNHNS and CDR2 SASEGT. V lost 0 bases, J lost 3 bases, and 9 bases lay in between. The CDR3 loop spans 16 amino acids. This CDR3 is CASSEAAGGGANVLTF. The CDR3 DNA reads TGTGCCAGCAGTGAAGCAGCCGGGGGTGGGGCCAACGTCCTGACTTTC.